A selection of T cell receptor beta chains follows, all from one sample in a study of blood T cells in healthy people across ages. TCRdb reprocessed the 5' RACE reads with MiXCR, giving one entry per CDR3 protein. In the table there are over 1,500,000 distinct CDR3 sequences, about two fifths of which are singletons. Sequenced material: blood. The receptors originated from a human donor in good health. Both conserved end residues are part of each CDR3. The D gene is left open where the match is weak. Size tells how often a clone was seen (once, few, many) or the class of an expanded clone, and some rows leave it out.

TGTGCCAGCAGTTACTCGATGGGGGGATATAGAGATACGCAGTATTTT,CASSYSMGGYRDTQYF,.,TRBJ2-3,few,TRBV6-5
TGTGCCAGCAGGCGCTCAGGGTCGGGCTATGGCTACACCTTC,CASRRSGSGYGYTF,.,TRBJ1-2,few,TRBV28
TGCAGCGTTCTGGACAGGGACGATACGCAGTATTTT,CSVLDRDDTQYF,TRBD1,TRBJ2-3,few,TRBV29-1
TGTGCCAGCAGCTCCCGGGGCGGATACGAGCAGTACTTC,CASSSRGGYEQYF,.,TRBJ2-7,many,TRBV7-2
TGTGCCAGCAGTTACTCGCAGTCGTTCGATCTCTATGGCTACACCTTC,CASSYSQSFDLYGYTF,.,TRBJ1-2,.,TRBV6-5
TGTGCCAGCAGCTTTGAAAACATTCAGTACTTC,CASSFENIQYF,.,TRBJ2-4,.,TRBV5-6
TGCGCCAGCAGCCAAATATTCACGGGGGAGGGGAAGGACAATGAGCAGTTCTTC,CASSQIFTGEGKDNEQFF,TRBD2,TRBJ2-1,.,TRBV4-1
TGTGCCAGCAGTCCCCTATGGGCGGGGGGCGAGCAGTACTTC,CASSPLWAGGEQYF,TRBD2,TRBJ2-7,.,TRBV12-3/TRBV12-4
TGTGCCAGCAGCTTGAGGGGATACTCGGACACTGAAGCTTTCTTT,CASSLRGYSDTEAFF,.,TRBJ1-1,few,TRBV5-5
TGTGCCACTTCTCGAGGCGGGGGGCACGACGAGCAGTACTTC,CATSRGGGHDEQYF,TRBD2,TRBJ2-7,few,TRBV19
TGTGCCAGCTCATCAACGATGAGGAGTGATACGCAGTATTTT,CASSSTMRSDTQYF,.,TRBJ2-3,.,TRBV18